Following are 21 T cell receptor beta chains from one sample sequenced in a study of shared T cell receptors in the human thymus. Here immunoSEQ multiplex PCR was the method, and the copy in TCRdb shows in-frame clones only, minus some. The table has 500,000 to 550,000 clones, around 82% seen once; the top ten hold around 0.013%. The sample also formed part of further work on human thymus T cells.

The sequenced material came from thymocytes. These receptors came from a boy under two years old with a congenital heart defect.

This clone appeared a few times. This chain joins TRBV12-5 and TRBJ2-7; 9 positions agree with TRBD2. Germline V gives CDR1 LGHNT, CDR2 FRNRAP. This CDR3 has 14 amino acids. V was clipped by 6 bases and J by 4 bases; unmatched bases: 7. The CDR3 sequence is CASGPISGSYEQYF. DNA of the CDR3: TGTGCTAGTGGCCCTATTAGCGGGAGTTACGAGCAGTACTTC. The complete variable domain, with remaining parts taken from reference TRBV12-5 and TRBJ2-7, reads DARVTQTPRHKVTEMGQEVTMRCQPILGHNTVFWYRQTMMQGLELLAYFRNRAPLDDSGMPKDRFSAEMPDATLATLKIQPSEPRDSAVYFCASGPISGSYEQYFGPGTRLTVT.

This chain links TRBV14 with TRBJ2-7, with 9 bases aligning to TRBD2. V was pared by 4 bases and J by 3 bases, with 4 bases of the junction left unmatched. The CDR3 has 14 amino acids. Germline V gene lookup returns CDR1 SGHDN and CDR2 FVKESK. The CDR3 nucleotides read TGTGCCAGCAGCCTCCTAGCGGGGCTCTACGAGCAGTACTTC. Its translation: CASSLLAGLYEQYF.

The J gene is TRBJ2-1, the V gene TRBV5-1, with 8 nucleotides matching TRBD2. Per the germline V gene, CDR1 is SGHRS and CDR2 is YFSETQ. V dropped 2 bases and J dropped 5; count of bases not matched to a gene: 3. CDR3 length: 14 residues. CDR3 residues: CASSLRTSHNEQFF. The CDR3 DNA reads as TGCGCCAGCAGCTTAAGGACTAGCCACAATGAGCAGTTCTTC.

CDR3 coding DNA: TGTGCCAGCAGTTTTGAGCTAAGAGATACGCAGTATTTT. It is translated as CASSFELRDTQYF. This chain uses TRBV28 with TRBJ2-3; D unresolved. Germline CDR1 is MDHEN and CDR2 is SYDVKM. The CDR3 length is 13 residues. The ends were cut back, 3 bases at V and 5 bases at J, with 9 bases in the middle.

This chain joins TRBV25-1 and TRBJ2-1, with D hard to call. This CDR3 is 11 amino acids long. Germline V lookup: CDR1 MGHDK, CDR2 SYGVNS. V lost 4 bases and J 10 bases, leaving 8 bases between the germline ends. DNA for the CDR3: TGTGCCAGCAGTGTAGGAGCCGAGCAGTTCTTC. As protein: CASSVGAEQFF. Together with reference TRBV25-1 and TRBJ2-1, the CDR3 gives the full variable domain: EADIYQTPRYLVIGTGKKITLECSQTMGHDKMYWYQQDPGMELHLIHYSYGVNSTEKGDLSSESTVSRIRTEHFPLTLESARPSHTSQYLCASSVGAEQFFGPGTRLTVL.

The CDR3, as DNA: TGTGCCACCAGCAGCCCCCCCACTAGCGGTTCCTACGAGCAGTACTTC. As protein: CATSSPPTSGSYEQYF. The chain uses TRBV15 and TRBJ2-7, with 8 bases identical to TRBD2. The V gene end was trimmed by 3 bases and the J gene end by 1 base; junction bases not matched to a gene: 8. Germline CDR1 and CDR2: LNHNV and YYDKDF (reference sequence). This CDR3 contains 16 residues.

This rearrangement joins TRBV5-8 to TRBJ2-3; D is unclear. The CDR3 runs to 13 residues. Germline CDR1 is SGHTS and CDR2 is YDEGEE. V shed 0 bases and J shed 5 bases, with 7 bases lying between them. The CDR3 spells CASSLVSGDTQYF. DNA for the CDR3: TGTGCCAGCAGCTTGGTTTCCGGAGATACGCAGTATTTT.

This clone was found once. The J gene is TRBJ2-7, the V gene TRBV27; 8 bases match TRBD2. CDR1 is MNHEY, CDR2 SMNVEV, per germline (reference sequence). This CDR3 region has 15 residues. The ends lost 5 bases at V and 1 base at J; junction bases unmatched: 7. CDR3: CASSHLAGVSYEQYF. The CDR3 DNA follows: TGTGCCAGCAGTCATCTAGCGGGTGTTTCCTACGAGCAGTACTTC.

The chain couples TRBV25-1 to TRBJ2-7; 10 bases are shared with TRBD1. Germline V gene data show CDR1 as MGHDK and CDR2 as SYGVNS. CDR3 length: 18 amino acids. The J segment lost 1 base and the V segment lost 6 bases, leaving 15 bases of the junction unmatched. CDR3 sequence reads: CASSRPRGQGEGSYEQYF. The CDR3 DNA reads TGTGCCAGCAGCCGACCCCGTGGACAGGGGGAGGGTTCCTACGAGCAGTACTTC.

This chain links TRBV30 with TRBJ2-1; tentative D call: TRBD2 (6 bases). The CDR3 runs to 15 residues. Germline V gene sequence: CDR1 GTSNPN, CDR2 SVGIG (reference sequence). The ends were cut back, 2 bases at V and 1 base at J, with 12 bases in the middle. The CDR3 nucleotides are TGTGCCTGGAGTTCCCTAGCGCCATCCTACAATGAGCAGTTCTTC. This gives the protein CAWSSLAPSYNEQFF.

The chain couples TRBV25-1 to TRBJ2-3; 8 bases fit TRBD1. The CDR3 runs to 16 residues. The trim removed 4 bases at V and 1 base at J, leaving 7 bases unmatched. In germline, CDR1 is MGHDK, CDR2 SYGVNS. CDR3: CASSGEDRGGTDTQYF. The CDR3 DNA reads TGTGCCAGCAGTGGGGAAGACAGGGGTGGCACAGATACGCAGTATTTT.

The chain joins TRBV7-9 to TRBJ1-1, with D unclear. Germline V gives CDR1 SEHNR, CDR2 FQNEAQ (reference sequence). CDR3 length equals 13 residues. The V end lost 4 bases, the J end lost 2 bases, and 8 bases lay between the germline ends. CDR3 DNA: TGTGCCAGCAGCTCGGGAGCTAACACTGAAGCTTTCTTT. Translation: CASSSGANTEAFF.

This clone was seen a single time. This sequence joins TRBV7-2 and TRBJ2-5; 8 bases are a match to TRBD2. The CDR3 length is 15 residues. V lost 1 base to trimming and J lost 3 bases; unmatched junction nucleotides: 4. Germline V CDR1 and CDR2: SGHTA, FQGNSA. The DNA of the CDR3 is TGTGCCAGCAGCTTAGGCGGGAGGATTAAAGAGACCCAGTACTTC. Its protein is CASSLGGRIKETQYF. Combining the CDR3 with reference TRBV7-2 and TRBJ2-5 gives the whole variable domain GAGVSQSPSNKVTEKGKDVELRCDPISGHTALYWYRQSLGQGLEFLIYFQGNSAPDKSGLPSDRFSAERTGGSVSTLTIQRTQQEDSAVYLCASSLGGRIKETQYFGPGTRLLVL.

This clone was found a few times. The chain couples TRBV27 to TRBJ2-7; 10 bases match TRBD2. CDR1 is MNHEY, CDR2 SMNVEV, per germline (reference sequence). Germline trimming cut 7 bases from V and 2 bases from J; bases unmatched to any gene: 8. The length of the CDR3 is 15 residues. In nucleotides, the CDR3 is TGTGCCAGCACCCCTAGCGGGAGCGCAACCTACGAGCAGTACTTC. Amino acid sequence: CASTPSGSATYEQYF.

A few counts support this clone. This chain uses TRBV11-3 with TRBJ2-3; 9 bases agree with TRBD2. Losses at the gene ends were 0 bases for V and 3 bases for J; bases not matched to a gene: 4. The CDR3 covers 16 residues. CDR1 is SGHNT, CDR2 YENEEA, per germline. CDR3 DNA: TGTGCCAGCAGCTTAGAGACTAGCGGAGAGACAGATACGCAGTATTTT. This gives the protein CASSLETSGETDTQYF.

This clone was seen a few times. DNA of the CDR3: TGTGCCACCAGCGGAGCAGCGGGACAGGGTAGCCCTGAAGCTTTCTTT. It is translated as CATSGAAGQGSPEAFF. The chain carries TRBV15 and TRBJ1-1; 9 positions agree with TRBD1. This CDR3 has 16 residues. The germline CDR1 and CDR2 sequences are LNHNV and YYDKDF (reference sequence). V dropped 5 bases and J dropped 6; count of bases not matched to a gene: 13.

The chain employs TRBV4-1 and TRBJ2-3, with D tentatively TRBD2 (6 bases). The germline gives CDR1 MGHRA, CDR2 YSYEKL. The V end lost 4 bases, the J end lost 3 bases, and 14 bases lay between the germline ends. The CDR3 sequence is 15 residues long. CDR3 sequence reads: CASSRQPGRTDTQYF. CDR3 coding DNA: TGCGCCAGCAGCCGCCAGCCAGGGAGGACAGATACGCAGTATTTT.

This sequence joins TRBV18 and TRBJ2-7, with TRBD2 matching over 7 bases. Germline loops: CDR1 KGHSH, CDR2 LQKENI. The CDR3 is 12 residues long. Losses at the gene ends were 2 bases for V and 6 bases for J; bases not matched to a gene: 1. Here the CDR3 reads CASSPSGVEQYF. The CDR3 bases are TGTGCCAGCTCACCAAGCGGGGTCGAGCAGTACTTC.

The J gene is TRBJ2-2, the V gene TRBV28; a weak D match, TRBD1 (5 bases). Germline V gene data show CDR1 as MDHEN and CDR2 as SYDVKM. This CDR3 comprises 14 residues. The V and J ends lost 4 bases and 4 bases respectively, with 10 bases between them. DNA for the CDR3: TGTGCCAGCAGTTCCAGCAGGGCCACCGGGGAGCTGTTTTTT. Its protein product is CASSSSRATGELFF.

The CDR3 DNA reads as TGCGCCAGCAGCGCCTACAGGGACTATGGCTACACCTTC. Its translation: CASSAYRDYGYTF. This rearrangement joins TRBV5-1 to TRBJ1-2; a weak D match, TRBD1 (6 bases). The V gene lost 4 bases and the J gene lost 3 bases, with 10 bases spanning the gap. The germline V gene encodes CDR1 SGHRS and CDR2 YFSETQ. The CDR3 sequence is 13 residues long.

The chain joins TRBV6-1 to TRBJ1-5, with D tentatively TRBD1 (6 bases). The CDR3 length is 14 residues. Trimming took 6 bases from V and 4 from J, leaving 13 bases between them. The V gene's germline CDR1 is MNHNS and CDR2 SASEGT. The CDR3: CASRAGTQNQPQHF. The CDR3 bases are TGTGCCAGCAGAGCCGGGACACAGAATCAGCCCCAGCATTTT.